Below are 16 T cell receptor beta chains sequenced from a single sample in a study of CD4 T cells in relation to SARS-CoV-2 and coronaviruses. TCRdb's copy holds only in-frame clones and misses some; the assay was immunoSEQ multiplex PCR. The sample includes 30,000 or so clones, about two thirds of them seen just once. CD4+ T cells from unexposed donors were obtained before the COVID-19 pandemic (2011-2018). The cells were cultured for approximately 10 days before CD4+ T cells were isolated. These receptors have no identified antigens. The sample was CD4+ T cells from PBMCs, cultured in vitro. The receptors come from a human donor in good health.

The chain is built from TRBV19 and TRBJ1-1, with D perhaps matching TRBD1 (6 bases). Germline V gene lookup returns CDR1 LNHDA and CDR2 SQIVND (reference sequence). The V gene lost 5 bases and the J gene lost 11 bases, with 15 bases spanning the gap. CDR3 length: 12 residues. The CDR3 nucleotides read TGTGCCAGTAGTGAATTGGGGGCACGGGCTTTCTTT. This sequence encodes CASSELGARAFF.

The chain carries TRBV4-1 and TRBJ1-2; D perhaps matches TRBD1 (6 bases). Germline CDR1 is MGHRA and CDR2 is YSYEKL. V was pared by 2 bases and J by 4 bases, with 14 bases between. The CDR3 runs 15 residues. The DNA of the CDR3 is TGCGCCAGCAGCCAAACAGGGTTGGTAGTCTATGGCTACACCTTC. Residues: CASSQTGLVVYGYTF.

The chain is built from TRBV27 and TRBJ2-1; 10 bases align to TRBD1. Germline loops: CDR1 MNHEY, CDR2 SMNVEV (reference sequence). With 2 bases clipped from V and 6 bases from J, the junction kept 4 bases outside the gene matches. The CDR3 has 15 amino acids. CDR3 nucleotides: TGTGCCAGCAGTTTAACGGGACAGGGGTTCAATGAGCAGTTCTTC. Translated, it gives CASSLTGQGFNEQFF.

The rearrangement joins TRBV30 to TRBJ2-1, with TRBD2 identical over 8 bases. Germline loops: CDR1 GTSNPN, CDR2 SVGIG (reference sequence). V was clipped by 3 bases and J by 6 bases; unmatched bases: 10. This CDR3 has 15 amino acids. CDR3 sequence: CAWSRSGGASNEQFF. CDR3 sequence (DNA): TGTGCCTGGAGCCGAAGCGGGGGCGCTTCCAATGAGCAGTTCTTC.

V usage is TRBV18 and J usage is TRBJ1-4, with 9 nucleotides matching TRBD1. Germline V CDR1 and CDR2: KGHSH, LQKENI. V lost 3 bases to trimming and J lost 0 bases; unmatched junction nucleotides: 8. The CDR3 sequence is 18 residues long. The CDR3 DNA reads TGTGCCAGCTCACCCCCCAGGGGACAGGGCGCAACTAATGAAAAACTGTTTTTT. Protein sequence: CASSPPRGQGATNEKLFF.

This clone was detected only a few times. In DNA form, the CDR3 reads TGTGCCAGCAGCCAGGGCGGGTATAATTCACCCCTCCACTTT. Translated: CASSQGGYNSPLHF. The rearrangement uses TRBV7-9 and TRBJ1-6, with a weak D call TRBD1 (5 bases). Germline CDR1 SEHNR, CDR2 FQNEAQ (reference sequence). The CDR3 has 14 residues. V lost 5 bases and J 4 bases, leaving 9 bases between the germline ends.

The chain joins TRBV19 to TRBJ2-3, with D possibly being TRBD1 (6 bases). The germline V gene encodes CDR1 LNHDA and CDR2 SQIVND (reference sequence). V was cut by 5 bases and J by 5 bases, with 11 bases left in between. The CDR3 totals 13 residues. As DNA, the CDR3 is TGTGCCAGTAGTGTCCAGGGGCTAGATACGCAGTATTTT. Translating it yields CASSVQGLDTQYF. The whole variable domain, remainder taken from reference TRBV19 and TRBJ2-3, is DGGITQSPKYLFRKEGQNVTLSCEQNLNHDAMYWYRQDPGQGLRLIYYSQIVNDFQKGDIAEGYSVSREKKESFPLTVTSAQKNPTAFYLCASSVQGLDTQYFGPGTRLTVL.

The CDR3 DNA reads as TGTGCCAGCAGCCTAGCGGGAGGAACCTCCTACGAGCAGTACTTC. Translation gives CASSLAGGTSYEQYF. The V gene is TRBV6-5, the J gene TRBJ2-7; 11 nucleotides agree with TRBD2. This CDR3 contains 15 residues. Per germline, CDR1 MNHEY and CDR2 SVGAGI. V dropped 6 bases and J dropped 0; count of bases not matched to a gene: 4.

The chain has TRBV10-3 and TRBJ2-1, with D perhaps matching TRBD1 (7 bases). The V gene's germline CDR1 is ENHRY and CDR2 SYGVKD. The CDR3 has 12 amino acids. V gave up 11 bases and J gave up 8 bases, with 16 bases separating them. The DNA of the CDR3 is TGTGCCGCCCAAGGGGGCGGGGATGAGCAGTTCTTC. Translated, it gives CAAQGGGDEQFF.

This chain joins TRBV4-3 and TRBJ1-1; D unclear. This CDR3 region has 15 residues. The ends were cut back, 2 bases at V and 2 bases at J, with 12 bases in the middle. The germline CDR1 and CDR2 sequences are LGHNA and YSLEER. This chain's CDR3 is CASSQHASPNTEAFF. CDR3 coding DNA: TGCGCCAGCAGCCAACATGCCTCACCCAACACTGAAGCTTTCTTT.

This clone was seen once. J is TRBJ2-7 and V is TRBV5-1, with D possibly being TRBD2 (5 bases). The CDR3 extends over 15 amino acids. The germline V and J ends were trimmed by 4 bases and 3 bases, with 17 bases remaining between them. Germline lookup yields CDR1 SGHRS and CDR2 YFSETQ. The chain's CDR3 is CASSRGRGTNYEQYF. As DNA, the CDR3 is TGCGCCAGCAGCCGCGGGCGAGGAACTAACTACGAGCAGTACTTC. Full variable domain (remainder filled in from reference TRBV5-1 and TRBJ2-7): KAGVTQTPRYLIKTRGQQVTLSCSPISGHRSVSWYQQTPGQGLQFLFEYFSETQRNKGNFPGRFSGRQFSNSRSEMNVSTLELGDSALYLCASSRGRGTNYEQYFGPGTRLTVT.

The chain carries TRBV7-2 and TRBJ2-7; TRBD2 matches 9 bases. The germline V gene has CDR1 SGHTA and CDR2 FQGNSA. The CDR3 has 15 amino acids. The V segment lost 6 bases and the J segment 7 bases; nucleotides outside the gene matches: 13. In nucleotides, the CDR3 is TGTGCCAGCAGGAGCATAGCGGGAGCGGGGAGAGAGCAGTACTTC. This sequence encodes CASRSIAGAGREQYF.

This clone was observed a few times. In nucleotides, the CDR3 is TGTGCCAGCAGCTCCATCACCGGGGAGCTGTTTTTT. Translation: CASSSITGELFF. This chain connects TRBV9 to TRBJ2-2; D uncertain. Germline assignment: CDR1 SGDLS and CDR2 YYNGEE. V shed 4 bases and J shed 4 bases, with 5 bases lying between them. The CDR3 runs 12 residues. The full variable domain, in which reference TRBV9 and TRBJ2-2 provide the parts outside the CDR3, is DSGVTQTPKHLITATGQRVTLRCSPRSGDLSVYWYQQSLDQGLQFLIQYYNGEERAKGNILERFSAQQFPDLHSELNLSSLELGDSALYFCASSSITGELFFGEGSRLTVL.

In this sample, this clone turned up a few times. V is TRBV3-1 (or the pseudogene TRBV3-2) and J is TRBJ1-5; no firm D call. The CDR3 has 15 residues. CDR1 LGHDT and CDR2 YNNKEL come from the germline V gene (reference sequence). Trimming shortened V by 5 bases and J by 4 bases, and 15 bases separated the two germline ends. CDR3 DNA: TGTGCCAGCAGCAATGGGTTGGGTCTTAATCAGCCCCAGCATTTT. Translating gives CASSNGLGLNQPQHF.

The chain carries TRBV7-9 and TRBJ1-5, with TRBD1 as a possible D gene (5 bases). CDR3 length equals 12 residues. V gave up 5 bases and J gave up 5 bases, with 7 bases separating them. The germline V gene encodes CDR1 SEHNR and CDR2 FQNEAQ (reference sequence). The CDR3 nucleotides are TGTGCCAGCAGCCGGGGCGATCAGCCCCAGCATTTT. It yields the protein CASSRGDQPQHF.

The chain combines TRBV5-5 with TRBJ2-6; 9 bases match TRBD1. V was pared by 1 base and J by 0 bases, with 5 bases of the junction left unmatched. The germline CDR1 and CDR2 sequences are SGHKS and YYEKEE (reference sequence). The CDR3 spans 18 residues. The CDR3 loop is CASSLSGTGSSGANVLTF. The CDR3 DNA reads as TGTGCCAGCAGCTTGTCCGGGACAGGGAGCTCTGGGGCCAACGTCCTGACTTTC.